The 5 T cell receptor beta chains below were found in one sample sequenced in a study of cytomegalovirus exposure and HLA in healthy donors. With 60 Vbeta and 13 Jbeta primers, the PCR was carried out. Assay: immunoSEQ multiplex PCR; the TCRdb copy retains only in-frame clones and omits some. This sample has around 150,000 clones; 60% to 80% occur once, and the top ten carry 0.85% to 1%. What was sequenced was PBMCs. All receptors come from a woman aged 45-65 years in good health and CMV-seropositive.

This chain links TRBV29-1 with TRBJ2-5; D unclear. Looked up from germline, CDR1 is SQVTM and CDR2 is ANQGSEA. V lost 4 bases and J 0 bases, leaving 3 bases between the germline ends. This CDR3 region has 11 residues. The chain's CDR3 is CSVAYQETQYF. In DNA, the CDR3 is TGCAGCGTTGCGTACCAAGAGACCCAGTACTTC.

This clone occurred once. The rearrangement uses TRBV23-1 and TRBJ2-7; D may be TRBD1 (5 bases). TRBV23-1 is labeled an ORF, and its function is uncertain. There are 15 residues in the CDR3. Deletions cut 7 bases from V and 2 bases from J, with 18 bases between. The CDR3 region is CASTPYRGKAYEQYF. CDR3 DNA sequence: TGCGCCAGCACCCCCTATAGGGGAAAAGCCTACGAGCAGTACTTC.

CDR3 amino acids: CATSPGGNTEAFF. The CDR3 nucleotides are TGTGCCACCAGCCCCGGGGGAAACACTGAAGCTTTCTTT. This chain uses TRBV10-3 with TRBJ1-1; maybe TRBD1 (5 bases). The CDR3 extends over 13 amino acids. V dropped 10 bases and J dropped 2 bases, with 14 bases sitting between them. The germline V gene encodes CDR1 ENHRY and CDR2 SYGVKD.

The J gene is TRBJ2-5, the V gene TRBV5-6; D is unclear. V was shortened by 0 bases and J by 3 bases, with 6 bases between the two germline ends. The CDR3 extends over 13 amino acids. The V gene's germline CDR1 is SGHDT and CDR2 YYEEEE. Here the CDR3 DNA reads TGTGCCAGCAGCTTGGGGCAGGAAGAGACCCAGTACTTC. It encodes CASSLGQEETQYF.

The chain has TRBV6-1 and TRBJ1-2; 9 bases agree with TRBD1. CDR1 and CDR2 from the germline V gene are MNHNS and SASEGT. The CDR3 length is 15 residues. With 5 bases clipped from V and 2 bases from J, the junction kept 6 bases outside the gene matches. The CDR3 region has the DNA TGTGCCAGCAGTAGCGGGACAGGGAGCAACTATGGCTACACCTTC. Protein: CASSSGTGSNYGYTF.